This T cell receptor (beta chain) is from a study of graft-versus-host responses after intestinal transplantation. The overall study: Transplant recipients had multivisceral, liver-intestinal, or isolated intestinal grafts. Each recipient received anti-thymocyte globulin induction, then tacrolimus and steroids for about three years. The study's findings and limits: Recipient marrow harbored GvH clones, some of which surfaced first in ileum or blood.

V was shortened by 5 bases and J by 5 bases, with 6 bases between the two germline ends. The CDR3 runs to 11 residues. Germline V CDR1 and CDR2: SGHTA, FQGNSA. For this clone: The antigen remains unidentified.

Data came from immunoSEQ multiplex PCR; TCRdb stores just in-frame clones and leaves some out. The table includes around 96,000 clones, around 90% detected once. Sample: PBMCs, taken roughly 68 weeks after intestinal transplant. The rearrangement links TRBV7-2 to TRBJ2-5; D remains unclear. The receptor comes from a human patient who received an intestinal transplant, so some T cells may come from the graft donor. DNA for the CDR3: TGTGCCAGCAGCGCCGGGGAGACCCAGTACTTC. Translated: CASSAGETQYF.